Here is one T cell receptor beta chain with its context. This specimen belongs to a study of CD8 T cells in Susac syndrome. TCR beta sequencing was performed on blood CD8+ and CD4+ T cells. The controls, all healthy donors, were matched for age and sex. FACS was used to enrich TEMRA cells, whereas the CD8+ and CD4+ T cells were obtained by negative isolation. Reverse transcription of roughly 0.5 to 1 ug RNA was carried out with random hexamers. Amplification of TCR beta CDR3 spanned 54 Vbeta and 13 Jbeta via immunoSEQ multiplex PCR. From the immunoSEQ multiplex PCR reads, TCRdb called clonotypes with MiXCR, one entry per CDR3 protein. The data show some 120,000 distinct CDR3 sequences, 92% seen once. The sequence was obtained from a human donor in good health. The specimen sequenced was CD4+ T cells from PBMCs.

CDR3 loop: CASSGDSKTQYF. The CDR3 DNA reads as TGTGCCAGCAGCGGGGACAGTAAGACCCAGTACTTC. V and J are TRBV7-2 and TRBJ2-5; 7 bases agree with TRBD1. This CDR3 region has 12 residues. Trimming removed 5 bases from V and 6 bases from J; junction bases left unmatched: 3. Germline V gives CDR1 SGHTA, CDR2 FQGNSA.